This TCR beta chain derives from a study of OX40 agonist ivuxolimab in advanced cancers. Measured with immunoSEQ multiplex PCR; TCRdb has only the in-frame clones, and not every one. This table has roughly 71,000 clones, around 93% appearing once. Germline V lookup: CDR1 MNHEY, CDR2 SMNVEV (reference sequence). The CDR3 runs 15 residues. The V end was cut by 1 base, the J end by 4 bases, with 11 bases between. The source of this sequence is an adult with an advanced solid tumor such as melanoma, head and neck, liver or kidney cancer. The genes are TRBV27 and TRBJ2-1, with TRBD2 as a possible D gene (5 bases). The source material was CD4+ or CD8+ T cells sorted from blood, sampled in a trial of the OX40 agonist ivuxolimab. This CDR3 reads CASSLFQRPYNEQFF. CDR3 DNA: TGTGCCAGCAGTTTATTCCAGCGGCCATACAATGAGCAGTTCTTC.